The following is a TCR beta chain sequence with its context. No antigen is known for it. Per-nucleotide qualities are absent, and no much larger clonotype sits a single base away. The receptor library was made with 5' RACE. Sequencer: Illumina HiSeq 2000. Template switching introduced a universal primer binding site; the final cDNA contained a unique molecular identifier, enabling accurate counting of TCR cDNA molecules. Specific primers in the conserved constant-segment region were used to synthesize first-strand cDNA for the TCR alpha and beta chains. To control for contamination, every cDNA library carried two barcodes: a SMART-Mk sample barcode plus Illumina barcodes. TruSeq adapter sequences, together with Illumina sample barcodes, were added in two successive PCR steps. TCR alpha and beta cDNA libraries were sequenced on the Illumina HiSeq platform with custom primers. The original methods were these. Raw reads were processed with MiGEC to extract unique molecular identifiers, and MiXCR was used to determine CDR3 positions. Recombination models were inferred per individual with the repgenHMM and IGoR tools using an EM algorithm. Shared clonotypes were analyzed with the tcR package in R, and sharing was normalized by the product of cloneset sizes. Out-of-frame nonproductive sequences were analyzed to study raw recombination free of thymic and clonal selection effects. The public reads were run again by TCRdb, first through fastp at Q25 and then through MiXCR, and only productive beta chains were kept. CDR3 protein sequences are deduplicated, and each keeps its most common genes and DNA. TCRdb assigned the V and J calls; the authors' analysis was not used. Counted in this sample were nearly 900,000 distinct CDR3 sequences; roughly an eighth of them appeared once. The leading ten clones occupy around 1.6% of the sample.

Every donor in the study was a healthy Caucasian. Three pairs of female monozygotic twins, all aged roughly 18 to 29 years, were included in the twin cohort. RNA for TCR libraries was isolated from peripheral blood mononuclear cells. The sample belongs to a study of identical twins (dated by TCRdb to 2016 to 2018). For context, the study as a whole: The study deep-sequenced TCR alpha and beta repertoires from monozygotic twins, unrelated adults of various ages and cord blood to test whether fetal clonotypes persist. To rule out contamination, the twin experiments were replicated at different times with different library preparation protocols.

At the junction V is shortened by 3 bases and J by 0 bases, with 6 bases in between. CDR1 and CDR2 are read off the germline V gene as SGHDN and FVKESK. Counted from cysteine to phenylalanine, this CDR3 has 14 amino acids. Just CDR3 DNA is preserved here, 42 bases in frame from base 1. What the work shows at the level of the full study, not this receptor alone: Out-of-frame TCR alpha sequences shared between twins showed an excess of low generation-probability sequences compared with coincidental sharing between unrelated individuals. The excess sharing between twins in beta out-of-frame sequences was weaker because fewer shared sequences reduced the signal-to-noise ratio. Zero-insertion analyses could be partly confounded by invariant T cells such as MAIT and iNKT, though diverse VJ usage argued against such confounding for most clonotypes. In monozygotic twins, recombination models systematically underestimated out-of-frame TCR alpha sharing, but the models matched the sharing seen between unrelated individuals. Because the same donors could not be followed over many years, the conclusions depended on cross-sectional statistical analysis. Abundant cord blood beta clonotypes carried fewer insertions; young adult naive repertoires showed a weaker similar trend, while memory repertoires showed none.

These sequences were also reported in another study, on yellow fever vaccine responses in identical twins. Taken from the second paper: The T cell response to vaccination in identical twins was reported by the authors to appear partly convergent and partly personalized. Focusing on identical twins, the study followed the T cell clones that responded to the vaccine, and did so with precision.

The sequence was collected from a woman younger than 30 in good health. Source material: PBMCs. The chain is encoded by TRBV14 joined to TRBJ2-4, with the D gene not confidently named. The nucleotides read TGTGCCAGCAGCCAGTTAAAAGCCAAAAACATTCAGTACTTC. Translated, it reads CASSQLKAKNIQYF. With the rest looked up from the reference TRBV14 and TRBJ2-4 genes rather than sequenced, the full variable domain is EAGVTQFPSHSVIEKGQTVTLRCDPISGHDNLYWYRRVMGKEIKFLLHFVKESKQDESGMPNNRFLAERTGGTYSTLKVQPAELEDSGVYFCASSQLKAKNIQYFGAGTRLSVL.